This entry lists 17 T cell receptor beta chains sequenced from one sample in a study of control samples from healthy donors and cancer patients. Profiled with immunoSEQ multiplex PCR; TCRdb holds only in-frame clones, not every one. This sample yields 150,000 to 160,000 clones, of which about 94% are seen a single time; 5.7% belongs to the top ten. Material: blood. All receptors come from a middle-aged man in good health.

V usage is TRBV2 and J usage is TRBJ1-5; TRBD1 is a possible D gene (5 bases). The V end was cut by 5 bases, the J end by 4 bases, with 15 bases between. This CDR3 has 15 residues. Per the germline V gene, CDR1 is SNHLY and CDR2 is FYNNEI. Here the CDR3 reads CASSSGRSWNQPQHF. The CDR3 region has the DNA TGTGCCAGCAGTTCAGGGAGGTCTTGGAATCAGCCCCAGCATTTT.

V and J are TRBV4-1 and TRBJ2-7; maybe TRBD2 (6 bases). The germline V and J ends were trimmed by 1 base and 2 bases, with 12 bases remaining between them. The germline gives CDR1 MGHRA, CDR2 YSYEKL. CDR3 length: 15 amino acids. The CDR3 DNA is TGCGCCAGCAGCCAAGGTCCGACGGGGGCCTACGAGCAGTACTTC. Its protein is CASSQGPTGAYEQYF.

The CDR3 nucleotides read TGTGCCAGCAGCTTATACAGGGGGAGCACTGAAGCTTTCTTT. It is translated as CASSLYRGSTEAFF. This chain connects TRBV7-9 to TRBJ1-1, with TRBD1 matching over 8 bases. Germline trimming cut 2 bases from V and 4 bases from J; bases unmatched to any gene: 3. Germline-derived CDR1 and CDR2 are SEHNR and FQNEAQ (reference sequence). This CDR3 comprises 14 residues. The full variable domain, rest sourced from reference TRBV7-9 and TRBJ1-1, is DTGVSQNPRHKITKRGQNVTFRCDPISEHNRLYWYRQTLGQGPEFLTYFQNEAQLEKSRLLSDRFSAERPKGSFSTLEIQRTEQGDSAMYLCASSLYRGSTEAFFGQGTRLTVV.

This clone was recorded only once. This chain uses TRBV19 with TRBJ1-5; weak D call: TRBD1 (6 bases). The CDR3 spans 16 residues. V was clipped by 5 bases and J by 6 bases, with 20 bases between them. CDR1 LNHDA and CDR2 SQIVND come from the germline V gene (reference sequence). CDR3 residues: CASSPQTGPEIQPQHF. In DNA form, the CDR3 reads TGTGCCAGTAGTCCCCAGACAGGTCCCGAGATTCAGCCCCAGCATTTT.

The rearrangement uses TRBV24-1 and TRBJ2-5; D might be TRBD2 (7 bases). Germline V gene data show CDR1 as KGHDR and CDR2 as SFDVKD. The V gene lost 8 bases and the J gene lost 5 bases, with 17 bases spanning the gap. This CDR3 contains 14 residues. CDR3 in DNA: TGTGCCACCAACTTAGGGAGGGGGGGGGAGACCCAGTACTTC. Its protein is CATNLGRGGETQYF.

This clone occurred a few times. The chain recombines TRBV28 with TRBJ2-2; D perhaps matches TRBD1 (6 bases). The germline V gene has CDR1 MDHEN and CDR2 SYDVKM. Trimming removed 1 base at V and 1 base at J, with 16 bases between. There are 18 residues in the CDR3. CDR3 residues: CASSLSLHRDLNTGELFF. The CDR3 bases are TGTGCCAGCAGTTTATCCCTCCACAGGGATTTGAACACCGGGGAGCTGTTTTTT.

This chain joins TRBV19 and TRBJ1-1; 7 bases fit TRBD1. This CDR3 spans 15 amino acids. Germline V CDR1 and CDR2: LNHDA, SQIVND (reference sequence). V trimming: 9 bases; J trimming: 0 bases; junction bases outside the gene matches: 10. The CDR3 bases are TGTGCCAGCGAGACCCAGGGGGTCATGAACACTGAAGCTTTCTTT. Residues: CASETQGVMNTEAFF.

The chain has TRBV11-2 and TRBJ2-3; TRBD1 aligns across 12 bases. CDR3 length: 16 amino acids. V lost 0 bases, J lost 9 bases, and 7 bases stayed unmatched. Germline CDR1 reads SGHAT; CDR2 reads FQNNGV. In DNA form, the CDR3 reads TGTGCCAGCAGCTTAGATCAAGGGACAGGGGGCCGAACGCAGTATTTT. Amino acids: CASSLDQGTGGRTQYF.

The chain combines TRBV4-2 with TRBJ1-4; the D gene is possibly TRBD1 (5 bases). The CDR3 contains 16 residues. V was cut by 0 bases and J by 8 bases, with 16 bases left in between. CDR1 and CDR2 from the germline V gene are LGHNA and YNFKEQ. The CDR3 loop is CASSQEDSRGNEKLFF. DNA for the CDR3: TGTGCCAGCAGCCAAGAGGATAGTCGGGGGAACGAAAAACTGTTTTTT.

V usage is TRBV15 and J usage is TRBJ2-2; 10 nucleotides match TRBD1. This CDR3 has 16 amino acids. V was pared by 1 base and J by 5 bases, with 4 bases of the junction left unmatched. The germline CDR1 and CDR2 sequences are LNHNV and YYDKDF (reference sequence). The chain's CDR3 is CATSRGRQGATGELFF. CDR3 nucleotide sequence: TGTGCCACCAGCAGAGGGCGACAGGGGGCTACCGGGGAGCTGTTTTTT.

The V and J genes are TRBV19 and TRBJ1-1; D gene unclear. The germline V gene has CDR1 LNHDA and CDR2 SQIVND (reference sequence). Trimming pared 5 bases from V and 0 bases from J, leaving 7 bases between. CDR3 length equals 13 residues. The CDR3 spells CASSDNMNTEAFF. CDR3 nucleotides: TGTGCCAGTAGTGACAACATGAACACTGAAGCTTTCTTT.

The chain is built from TRBV24-1 and TRBJ2-1, with 7 bases identical to TRBD1. Unmatched junction bases numbered 8, after V lost 3 bases and J lost 10 bases. This CDR3 spans 14 amino acids. Germline CDR1 and CDR2: KGHDR and SFDVKD. CDR3 DNA: TGTGCCACCAGTGATACAACAGGGGACCCAGAGCAGTTCTTC. Protein: CATSDTTGDPEQFF.

V gene TRBV29-1 combines with J gene TRBJ2-5, with 8 bases lining up with TRBD1. Germline V gene sequence: CDR1 SQVTM, CDR2 ANQGSEA. The CDR3 contains 13 residues. J gave up 4 bases and V 6 bases, and 7 bases lay outside the gene matches. Here the CDR3 DNA reads TGCAGCGTCAGCAACGGACAGGGAGAGACCCAGTACTTC. This sequence encodes CSVSNGQGETQYF. Using reference TRBV29-1 and TRBJ2-5 for the parts outside the CDR3, the full variable domain is SAVISQKPSRDICQRGTSLTIQCQVDSQVTMMFWYRQQPGQSLTLIATANQGSEATYESGFVIDKFPISRPNLTFSTLTVSNMSPEDSSIYLCSVSNGQGETQYFGPGTRLLVL.

J is TRBJ1-1 and V is TRBV27; TRBD1 is a possible D gene (5 bases). Trimming left V 2 bases short and J 7 bases short, with 11 bases between. The CDR3 has 13 amino acids. Germline-derived CDR1 and CDR2 are MNHEY and SMNVEV (reference sequence). For the CDR3, the DNA is TGTGCCAGCAGTTTAAGGGGTCGGGGTGAAGCTTTCTTT. It yields the protein CASSLRGRGEAFF.

The V gene is TRBV4-3, the J gene TRBJ2-1; 9 positions match TRBD2. CDR3 length: 17 residues. V was pared by 1 base and J by 8 bases, with 12 bases of the junction left unmatched. Germline-derived CDR1 and CDR2 are LGHNA and YSLEER. This chain's CDR3 is CASSQGSRRGGRDEQFF. The CDR3 DNA reads TGCGCCAGCAGCCAAGGGTCGCGGCGGGGGGGCCGCGATGAGCAGTTCTTC.

This chain uses TRBV7-2 with TRBJ2-5; 7 nucleotides match TRBD2. After removal of 3 bases from V and 4 bases from J, the junction contained 11 bases not matched to a gene. The germline gives CDR1 SGHTA, CDR2 FQGNSA. The CDR3 is made up of 16 amino acids. The CDR3, as DNA: TGTGCCAGCAGCTTTCTCGGGCAGGGAGGGAGAGAGACCCAGTACTTC. Translated: CASSFLGQGGRETQYF.

The gene calls are TRBV6-1 and TRBJ1-1, with D unresolved. Trimming shortened V by 3 bases and J by 3 bases, and 11 bases separated the two germline ends. The CDR3 spans 14 residues. CDR1 MNHNS and CDR2 SASEGT come from the germline V gene. Here the CDR3 reads CASSDRAPYTEAFF. The CDR3 coding sequence is TGTGCCAGCAGTGACCGGGCCCCCTACACTGAAGCTTTCTTT.